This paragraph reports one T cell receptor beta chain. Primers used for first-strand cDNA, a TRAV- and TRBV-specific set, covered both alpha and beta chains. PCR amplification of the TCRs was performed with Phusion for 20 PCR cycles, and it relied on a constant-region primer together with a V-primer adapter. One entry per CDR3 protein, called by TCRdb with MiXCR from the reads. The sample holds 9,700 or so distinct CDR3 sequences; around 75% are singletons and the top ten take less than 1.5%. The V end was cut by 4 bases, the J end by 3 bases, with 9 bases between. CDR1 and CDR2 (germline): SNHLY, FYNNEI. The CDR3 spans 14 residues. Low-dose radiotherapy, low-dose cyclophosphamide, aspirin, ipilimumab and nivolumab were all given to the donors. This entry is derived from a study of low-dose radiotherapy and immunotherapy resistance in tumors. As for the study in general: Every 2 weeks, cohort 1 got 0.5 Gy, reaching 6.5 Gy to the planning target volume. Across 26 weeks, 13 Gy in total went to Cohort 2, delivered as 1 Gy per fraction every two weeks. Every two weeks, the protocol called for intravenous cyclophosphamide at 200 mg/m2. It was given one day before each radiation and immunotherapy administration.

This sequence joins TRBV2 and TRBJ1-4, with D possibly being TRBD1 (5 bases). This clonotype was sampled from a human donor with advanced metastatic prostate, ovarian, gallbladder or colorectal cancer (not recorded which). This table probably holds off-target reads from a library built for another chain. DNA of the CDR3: TGTGCCAGCAGTGTCGGGGCGGCTAATGAAAAACTGTTTTTT. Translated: CASSVGAANEKLFF.